This T cell receptor beta chain is drawn from a study of memory CD4+ T cells and cytomegalovirus serostatus. Study-wide findings and caveats: Each of approximately 73 CMV-associated TCRbeta sequences occurred in one to five individuals.

Trimming stripped 3 bases from V and 6 bases from J, with 18 bases between. The CDR3 has 15 residues. Per germline, CDR1 SQVTM and CDR2 ANQGSEA. With respect to this clone: The antigen is not known.

Per the original data handling: After removing out-of-frame reads, 2 million to 2.5 million distinct TCRbeta sequences remained. TCRdb's table, derived via immunoSEQ multiplex PCR, lists solely in-frame clones and lacks some. V, J and clone size are taken as reported in that table, and D and trimming were inferred from the DNA itself. The repertoire consists of some 54,000 clones, with more than 70% occurring once and the leading ten covering 1.4%. The sort gate was single viable CD3+CD4+CD8-CD45RO+ cells for memory CD4+ T cells. The chain links TRBV29-1 to TRBJ2-1; unclear D gene. The source material was memory CD4+ T cells from blood. The sequence came from an adult in good health and CMV-seropositive. The CDR3 sequence: CSVDRSFLGINEQFF. Written as DNA, the CDR3 is TGCAGCGTTGATCGGTCGTTTCTAGGTATCAATGAGCAGTTCTTC.